The rows below give T cell receptor beta chains drawn from one sample of a study of CD8 T cells in Susac syndrome. One entry per CDR3 protein, called by TCRdb with MiXCR from the immunoSEQ multiplex PCR reads. The sample holds some 99,000 distinct CDR3 sequences; roughly 94% are singletons and the top ten take about 0.28%. The sample consisted of CD4+ T cells from PBMCs. These receptors were taken from a human donor with Susac syndrome. CDR3s leave out the opening cysteine and the closing phenylalanine or tryptophan.

J gene | V gene | CDR3 protein
TRBJ2-2 | TRBV29-1 | SGTSGGGTGELF
TRBJ1-5 | TRBV9 | ASSADPLGPQH
TRBJ2-7 | TRBV6-5 | ASRGQGSKYEQY
TRBJ2-3 | TRBV11-2 | ASSVSRGVDTQY
TRBJ1-1 | TRBV20-1 | SAPSLWSNTEAF
TRBJ2-2 | TRBV6-5 | ASSSGAQAGELF
TRBJ1-1 | TRBV6-5 | ASSQTVNTEAF
TRBJ1-5 | TRBV30 | AWSTGTENQPQH
TRBJ1-4 | TRBV7-2 | ASSASGISNEKLF
TRBJ2-1 | TRBV11-2 | ASSWGLRDFSGNEQF
TRBJ1-5 | TRBV5-1 | ASSFEGQGQPQH
TRBJ2-1 | TRBV20-1 | SATYSGLAGGVWDNEQF
TRBJ1-5 | TRBV30 | AWSVKGDQPQH
TRBJ2-1 | TRBV11-2 | ASSRPLDYNEQF
TRBJ2-2 | TRBV5-1 | ASSPVGGINTGELF
TRBJ1-2 | TRBV30 | AWYTGFGSPIYGYT
TRBJ1-4 | TRBV30 | AWSFQVGGLNEKLF
TRBJ2-5 | TRBV25-1 | ASSDPGLAGGPEQETQY
TRBJ1-2 | TRBV5-4 | ASSKDRPNYGYT
TRBJ2-7 | TRBV3-1 | ASSPTGGEQY
TRBJ2-1 | TRBV12-3/TRBV12-4 | ASRSTGRNNEQF
TRBJ2-3 | TRBV5-4 | ASSGRRSPDTQY
TRBJ1-4 | TRBV7-9 | ASSLGGGGNEKLF
TRBJ2-3 | TRBV28 | ASSAGGPGTDTQY
TRBJ1-6 | TRBV6-6 | ASSGQGYNSPLH
TRBJ1-2 | TRBV5-1 | ASSLEAATSYGYT
TRBJ2-7 | TRBV7-9 | ASDQPGPSYEQY
TRBJ2-5 | TRBV7-2 | ASSLGLIQQGTQY
TRBJ2-1 | TRBV11-2 | ASSLDKAGPLDEQF
TRBJ1-1 | TRBV6-5 | ASLGQGAPEAF
TRBJ1-2 | TRBV20-1 | SARDAGGDGYT
TRBJ2-3 | TRBV29-1 | SVEEVRGRKQY